What follows is one T cell receptor beta chain and its context. What it binds is unknown. These iaTreg cells were HLA-DR+ Tregs. Donors were 11 juvenile idiopathic arthritis patients with active disease, 3 polyarticular and 8 oligoarticular. Measured with immunoSEQ multiplex PCR; TCRdb has only the in-frame clones, and not every one. The sample table includes 9,000 to 10,000 clones. This specimen comes from a study of synovial regulatory T cells in juvenile arthritis. Germline values: CDR1 SGHTS, CDR2 YDEGEE. This CDR3 contains 13 residues. No DNA is given. Whole-study findings and limits: Compared with other blood Treg cells, inflammation-associated Treg cells had reduced TCR diversity. Across patients, iaTreg TCR repertoires were mostly private, partly shared with synovial Teff and blood CPL.

The source of this sequence is a donor aged 2-30 years with juvenile idiopathic arthritis. Sequences were obtained from Treg cells from blood. This sample's subset: HLA-DR+ inflammation-associated blood Treg cells. The chain is built from TRBV5-8 and TRBJ1-2. CDR3 sequence reads: CASSLWGAGGYTF.